This is a list of T cell receptor beta chains from one sample in a study of human T cells and chemical hapten exposure. MiXCR was run by TCRdb on the RACE reads, yielding one entry per CDR3 protein. The sample includes a few hundred thousand distinct CDR3 sequences, over 6% of them seen just once. The material sequenced was whole blood, taken in connection with sensitization to the hapten diphenylcyclopropenone (DPC). These receptors were obtained from a woman in her late teens or twenties with alopecia areata. Some clones in this sample may be carry-over from other donors' samples. The conserved cysteine and the conserved F or W are not part of the CDR3 here. The listing skips clone size in some rows; elsewhere it reads once, few, many or a size class.

TRBJ1-5,many,14,TRBV7-2,ASSSRGTVSNQPQH
TRBJ1-5,many,12,TRBV6-1,ASSDEGGSQPQH
TRBJ2-7,few,12,TRBV28,ASSWVNGQREQY
TRBJ1-1,few,14,TRBV7-8,ASSFGSRGQNTEAF
TRBJ1-5,-,13,TRBV6-5,ASSAIGGGRQPQH
TRBJ1-6,-,13,TRBV6-5,ASSTPGGHNSPLH
TRBJ2-7,few,13,TRBV6-5,ASSYGTPTSYEQY
TRBJ2-1,few,12,TRBV5-1,ASTRLEGDNEQF
TRBJ1-1,many,14,TRBV28,ASSLATAPANTEAF
TRBJ2-1,few,15,TRBV28,ASSPGLAGVIYNEQF
TRBJ1-2,many,11,TRBV6-2/TRBV6-3,ASTTGGIYGYT
TRBJ1-5,many,13,TRBV7-2,ASSFTRTGGLPQH
TRBJ1-5,many,11,TRBV20-1,SARSVRPGPQH
TRBJ1-2,many,13,TRBV14,ASSQDAGGYYGYT
TRBJ2-5,-,14,TRBV5-3,ARSLSEDRGGETQY
TRBJ1-1,-,13,TRBV7-8,ASSFTRTGSPEAF
TRBJ1-5,few,14,TRBV7-7,ASSLAGGGPNQPQH
TRBJ1-6,few,15,TRBV14,ASSLLNGALGVRPLH
TRBJ1-3,many,13,TRBV6-5,ASSYSGPTGVTIY
TRBJ2-3,few,13,TRBV20-1,SAHRAGESTDTQY
TRBJ2-7,many,11,TRBV28,ASSVGYSYEQY
TRBJ1-1,many,12,TRBV5-1,ASSFAGVFAEAF
TRBJ1-2,many,15,TRBV7-2,ASSLEGGRGSNYGYT
TRBJ2-2,few,16,TRBV9,ASSMGPGVFANTGELF
TRBJ1-2,many,11,TRBV20-1,SGSNSADYGYT
TRBJ1-1,many,12,TRBV28,ASSVGQGWTEAF
TRBJ1-6,-,14,TRBV12-3/TRBV12-4,ASSRDTGSYNSPLH
TRBJ2-7,few,11,TRBV27,ASVGPRSYEQY
TRBJ2-2,few,10,TRBV6-2/TRBV6-3,ASRSAPGELF
TRBJ1-1,-,12,TRBV3-1,ASSQDAAGGQAF
TRBJ2-5,-,10,TRBV20-1,SAWDYTETQY
TRBJ1-5,-,13,TRBV7-2,ASSLMVAGTQPQH
TRBJ1-1,-,12,TRBV7-9,ASSWVPMNTEAF
TRBJ2-2,few,11,TRBV11-3,ASSPRGTGELF
TRBJ2-7,few,13,TRBV18,ASSPSAKRSYEQY
TRBJ1-1,many,17,TRBV4-1,ASSQGIFRDRGQNTEAF
TRBJ1-1,few,12,TRBV3-1,ASSQGGFNTEAF
TRBJ2-3,many,16,TRBV7-2,ASSFRLAGGRDTDTQY
TRBJ2-7,many,11,TRBV20-1,SASSANAYEQY
TRBJ2-4,many,11,TRBV5-1,ASSTLDEGIQY
TRBJ1-4,many,10,TRBV28,APRGISEKLF
TRBJ2-3,few,15,TRBV5-4,ASSLELAGAGTDTQY
TRBJ1-4,many,13,TRBV3-1,ASSQIAGRRGKLF
TRBJ1-2,few,14,TRBV25-1,ASSGSFEGVFYGYT
TRBJ1-1,many,12,TRBV11-1,ASSSYHRTAEAF
TRBJ2-7,-,12,TRBV28,ASSSGTRTYEQY
TRBJ2-7,few,12,TRBV5-1,ASGTGGLADEQY
TRBJ2-7,-,12,TRBV28,ASSLSLAGYEQY
TRBJ2-5,-,10,TRBV4-1,ASSQGGETQY
TRBJ1-4,few,11,TRBV15,ATSRGTREKLF
TRBJ1-6,many,15,TRBV28,ASSLWEPGQGNSPLH